This note documents a single T cell receptor (beta chain) sequence. V was clipped by 7 bases and J by 1 base, with 18 bases between them. There are 15 residues in the CDR3. The germline V gene has CDR1 SGDLS and CDR2 YYNGEE. The assay was run at deep level. Sequencing used immunoSEQ multiplex PCR; TCRdb keeps in-frame clones, though not all of them. Of 2 million to 3 million clones in the sample, approximately 93% were seen once. It was into CD45RA+ naive and CD45RA-negative memory subsets that the CD4+ cells were split. The data belong to a study of shared clonotypes between healthy human individuals.

The TCR comes from a young man in good health. Some clones in this sample may be carry-over from other donors' samples. The chain is built from TRBV9 and TRBJ2-7; no clear D. The sequenced sample was naive CD4+ T cells from PBMCs. The sample's subset: CD45RA+ positively selected. The CDR3 sequence: CASDVDEVGSYEQYF. The CDR3 bases are TGTGCCAGCGACGTTGACGAGGTCGGGTCCTACGAGCAGTACTTC.